These T cell receptor beta chains were read from a single sample in a study of blood T cells in healthy people across ages. Using its own MiXCR run on the 5' RACE reads, TCRdb lists one record per CDR3 protein. Altogether 650,000 to 900,000 distinct CDR3 sequences are present, about 59% being singletons, with the ten largest covering about a quarter. Sequencing was carried out using blood. The source of these receptors is a man aged 25 to 40 in good health. The CDR3 runs from the conserved cysteine through the conserved F or W. A D gene is named only where the DNA matches it firmly. The size of a clone is reported for some rows only, either as once, few or many, or as a class for expanded clones.

size | J | D | V | DNA | CDR3
once | TRBJ2-7 | . | TRBV12-3/TRBV12-4 | TGTGCCAGCAGTTTAGACCAGGACACCACCTACGAGCAGTACTTC | CASSLDQDTTYEQYF
. | TRBJ1-2 | TRBD1 | TRBV6-2/TRBV6-3 | TGTGCCAGCAGCCGGGCGACAGGGAGAAATTCTGGCTACACCTTC | CASSRATGRNSGYTF
. | TRBJ1-2 | TRBD1 | TRBV20-1 | TGCAGTGCGATCACCGGGGCAGGGGGCAACTATGGCTACACCTTC | CSAITGAGGNYGYTF
few | TRBJ2-4 | . | TRBV12-3/TRBV12-4 | TGTGCCAGCAGTACATTGGGTGATGAGCAGTACTTC | CASSTLGDEQYF
. | TRBJ2-7 | . | TRBV3-1 | TGTGCCAGCAGCCAAGATGTTCGCTCCTACGAGCAGTACTTC | CASSQDVRSYEQYF
. | TRBJ2-1 | TRBD2 | TRBV30 | TGTGCCTGGAGTCGCGGGGGGAATGAGCAGTTCTTC | CAWSRGGNEQFF
. | TRBJ2-1 | . | TRBV29-1 | TGCAGCGTTGACAGGGAGAAGCACAATGAGCAGTTCTTC | CSVDREKHNEQFF
. | TRBJ2-5 | TRBD1 | TRBV12-3/TRBV12-4 | TGTGCCAGCAGTTTAGTGGGACAGGGTGAGACCCAGTACTTC | CASSLVGQGETQYF
. | TRBJ1-2 | . | TRBV29-1 | TGCAGCGTTGAAGATAAGGGAGTCGAGGGCTACACCTTC | CSVEDKGVEGYTF
few | TRBJ2-3 | . | TRBV7-2 | TGTGCCAGCACCATACAGAATTCAGATACGCAGTATTTT | CASTIQNSDTQYF
. | TRBJ2-3 | . | TRBV15 | TGTGCCACCAGGGGTGGAGTCCGCACAGATACGCAGTATTTT | CATRGGVRTDTQYF
. | TRBJ1-2 | . | TRBV29-1 | TGCAGCGTTGAAGGAGGACGGGGAGCCACTAACTATGGCTACACCTTC | CSVEGGRGATNYGYTF
. | TRBJ2-7 | . | TRBV27 | TGTGCCAGCAGTTTGGAAGCAGGGCTTGTTTACGAGCAGTACTTC | CASSLEAGLVYEQYF
once | TRBJ2-3 | . | TRBV27 | TGTGCCAGCAGTTTTGTGCAGACAGATACGCAGTATTTT | CASSFVQTDTQYF
. | TRBJ1-2 | . | TRBV4-2 | TGTGCCAGCAACGAGATCGAAGACAGCCCCTATGGCTACACCTTC | CASNEIEDSPYGYTF
. | TRBJ2-3 | . | TRBV9 | TGTGCCAGCAGCGTCAACTTCCGCCCCTCTAGCGCCACAGATACGCAGTATTTT | CASSVNFRPSSATDTQYF
. | TRBJ2-5 | . | TRBV11-2 | TGTGCCAGCAGCCCGGTCTACCAGCAGGAGACCCAGTACTTC | CASSPVYQQETQYF
. | TRBJ2-3 | . | TRBV20-1 | TGCAGTGCTAGAGCCAGCGGACGGAGCACAGATACGCAGTATTTT | CSARASGRSTDTQYF
once | TRBJ1-5 | . | TRBV5-1 | TGCGCCAGCAGCTTGGGGGGTTTTGGCATTAATCAGCCCCAGCATTTT | CASSLGGFGINQPQHF
. | TRBJ2-4 | TRBD2 | TRBV20-1 | TGCAGTGCTAGCTGGACTAGCGGCGACCTAGCCAAAAACATTCAGTACTTC | CSASWTSGDLAKNIQYF
once | TRBJ2-5 | . | TRBV7-2 | TGTGCCAGCAGCCCTCTGGGCAGGCCCCAAGAGACCCAGTACTTC | CASSPLGRPQETQYF
. | TRBJ1-5 | . | TRBV27 | TGTGCCAGCAGTTCTAGACTGACGGGAAATAGCAATCAGCCCCAGCATTTT | CASSSRLTGNSNQPQHF
. | TRBJ1-1 | . | TRBV7-8 | TGTGCCAGCACTCTGGTGGTGCTGAACACTGAAGCTTTCTTT | CASTLVVLNTEAFF
. | TRBJ2-4 | . | TRBV6-2/TRBV6-3 | TGTGCCATACGGACAGACTCGACAGCCAGAAACATTCAGTACTTC | CAIRTDSTARNIQYF
. | TRBJ2-7 | . | TRBV4-3 | TGCGCCAGCAGCCAAGTAGGGTTCCAGGACAGCTCCTACGAGCAGTACTTC | CASSQVGFQDSSYEQYF
many | TRBJ2-7 | TRBD1 | TRBV20-1 | TGCAGTGCTAGCGGGACAGGGGGACGAGTCTACGAGCAGTACTTC | CSASGTGGRVYEQYF
. | TRBJ2-7 | TRBD1 | TRBV7-9 | TGTGCCAGCAGCGCAAGGGGCCCAGGGGGACACGAGCAGTACTTC | CASSARGPGGHEQYF
. | TRBJ2-5 | . | TRBV5-1 | TGCACCAGCAGCTTGGCTGGAACAGGAAAAGAGACCCAGTACTTC | CTSSLAGTGKETQYF
once | TRBJ1-2 | TRBD1 | TRBV7-2 | TGTGCCAGCAGCTTAGGGACCCTCGACAGGGGGCCTGACACCTTC | CASSLGTLDRGPDTF
. | TRBJ2-1 | TRBD1 | TRBV6-1 | TGTGCCAGCAGTGACCATGACAGGGGGCGCCTCCAAGAGCAGTTCTTC | CASSDHDRGRLQEQFF
few | TRBJ1-2 | TRBD1 | TRBV20-1 | TGCAGTGCGGGGGGACAGGGGTCCTTCAGAGGCTACACCTTC | CSAGGQGSFRGYTF
. | TRBJ1-4 | . | TRBV3-1 | TGTGCCAGCAGCGTCCCCTGGGAGCCGAAACTGTTTTTT | CASSVPWEPKLFF
. | TRBJ2-7 | TRBD2 | TRBV20-1 | TGCAGTGCTAGAGATCGGGGGGGGGGCGTTAATGAGCAGTACTTC | CSARDRGGGVNEQYF
. | TRBJ2-1 | . | TRBV29-1 | TGCAGCGTTTCCCACAATGAGCAGTTCTTC | CSVSHNEQFF
. | TRBJ2-5 | . | TRBV28 | TGTGCCAGCAGTGGTCTCGGGACCCAGTACTTC | CASSGLGTQYF
. | TRBJ1-6 | . | TRBV6-6 | TGTGCCAGCAGTAGCAGAGACCTTCTCCACTTT | CASSSRDLLHF
once | TRBJ2-6 | TRBD1 | TRBV6-2/TRBV6-3 | TGTGCCAGCAGCCGACCGGGACAGGGCGGGGCCAACGTCCTGACTTTC | CASSRPGQGGANVLTF
. | TRBJ2-3 | TRBD2 | TRBV7-8 | TGTGCCAGCAGTAGACTAGCGGGGACTAGCACAGATACGCAGTATTTT | CASSRLAGTSTDTQYF
. | TRBJ1-5 | . | TRBV4-3 | TGCGCCAGCAGCCTTGGCCGACAGCCTAATCAGCCCCAGCATTTT | CASSLGRQPNQPQHF